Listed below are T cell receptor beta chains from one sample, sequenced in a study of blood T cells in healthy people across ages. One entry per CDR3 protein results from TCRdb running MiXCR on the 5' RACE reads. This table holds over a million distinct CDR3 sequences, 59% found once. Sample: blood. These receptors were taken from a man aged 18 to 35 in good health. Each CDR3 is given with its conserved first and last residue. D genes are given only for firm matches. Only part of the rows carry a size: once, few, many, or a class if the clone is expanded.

cdr3_aa: CASSYSILRFYGYTF; cdr3_nt: TGTGCCAGCAGTTACTCGATCCTCCGCTTCTATGGCTACACCTTC; clone_size: .; v_call: TRBV6-5; d_call: .; j_call: TRBJ1-2
cdr3_aa: CSAQITVGSYNSPLHF; cdr3_nt: TGCAGTGCGCAAATTACGGTGGGGTCCTATAATTCACCCCTCCACTTT; clone_size: .; v_call: TRBV20-1; d_call: .; j_call: TRBJ1-6
cdr3_aa: CASSQVPQGGQPQHF; cdr3_nt: TGTGCCAGCAGCCAAGTCCCACAGGGAGGTCAGCCCCAGCATTTT; clone_size: .; v_call: TRBV4-2; d_call: .; j_call: TRBJ1-5
cdr3_aa: CASSWDRITTNEKLFF; cdr3_nt: TGTGCCAGCAGCTGGGACAGAATAACAACTAATGAAAAACTGTTTTTT; clone_size: .; v_call: TRBV7-2; d_call: TRBD1; j_call: TRBJ1-4
cdr3_aa: CASSTSGTGLFWANVLTF; cdr3_nt: TGTGCCAGCAGTACTTCCGGGACAGGGTTGTTCTGGGCCAACGTCCTGACTTTC; clone_size: .; v_call: TRBV28; d_call: TRBD1; j_call: TRBJ2-6
cdr3_aa: CASSSPHDPNYGYTF; cdr3_nt: TGCGCCAGCAGCTCGCCCCATGACCCTAACTATGGCTACACCTTC; clone_size: .; v_call: TRBV5-1; d_call: .; j_call: TRBJ1-2
cdr3_aa: CASSDGDYNEQFF; cdr3_nt: TGTGCCAGCAGTGACGGGGACTACAATGAGCAGTTCTTC; clone_size: few; v_call: TRBV25-1; d_call: .; j_call: TRBJ2-1
cdr3_aa: CSVELVYNEQFF; cdr3_nt: TGCAGCGTTGAGTTGGTGTACAATGAGCAGTTCTTC; clone_size: few; v_call: TRBV29-1; d_call: .; j_call: TRBJ2-1
cdr3_aa: CASRSPNPSGYTF; cdr3_nt: TGTGCCAGCAGATCCCCAAACCCCAGCGGCTACACCTTC; clone_size: .; v_call: TRBV28; d_call: .; j_call: TRBJ1-2
cdr3_aa: CSVGPPDSNEQYF; cdr3_nt: TGCAGCGTGGGGCCCCCGGACAGCAATGAGCAGTACTTC; clone_size: once; v_call: TRBV29-1; d_call: .; j_call: TRBJ2-5
cdr3_aa: CASSLRGSGRTDTQYF; cdr3_nt: TGTGCCAGCAGCTTAAGAGGTAGCGGGAGGACAGATACGCAGTATTTT; clone_size: .; v_call: TRBV7-6; d_call: TRBD2; j_call: TRBJ2-3
cdr3_aa: CASSLVTGVGNTEAFF; cdr3_nt: TGTGCCAGCAGCTTAGTTACAGGGGTGGGGAACACTGAAGCTTTCTTT; clone_size: few; v_call: TRBV7-6; d_call: TRBD1; j_call: TRBJ1-1
cdr3_aa: CSVGTSGRNEQFF; cdr3_nt: TGCAGTGTAGGGACTAGCGGGCGCAATGAGCAGTTCTTC; clone_size: .; v_call: TRBV20-1; d_call: TRBD2; j_call: TRBJ2-1
cdr3_aa: CASSFEGSHTEAFF; cdr3_nt: TGTGCCAGCAGTTTCGAGGGGAGTCACACTGAAGCTTTCTTT; clone_size: .; v_call: TRBV28; d_call: .; j_call: TRBJ1-1
cdr3_aa: CASGPLAGDDYEQYF; cdr3_nt: TGTGCTAGTGGTCCCCTGGCAGGAGATGATTACGAGCAGTACTTC; clone_size: few; v_call: TRBV12-5; d_call: .; j_call: TRBJ2-7